A selection of T cell receptor beta chains follows, all from one sample in a study of post-analysis software for immune sequencing data. TCRdb re-called the PCR reads with MiXCR, one entry per CDR3 protein. The sample yields 400,000 to 500,000 distinct CDR3 sequences, over 30% seen once. The sequenced sample was blood. The source is a girl aged 2-10 years with multiple sclerosis. Each CDR3 is given without its conserved first and last residue. Size values are once, few and many counts, or a class for expanded clones, and some rows have none.

j_call	v_call	clone_size	cdr3_aa
TRBJ1-1	TRBV12-3/TRBV12-4	-	ASMGTGGPNTEAF
TRBJ2-1	TRBV20-1	-	SAGRGQKPLGNEQF
TRBJ2-7	TRBV4-1	-	ASSQDQGGSDEQY
TRBJ1-2	TRBV9	few	ASSVELTGNGYT
TRBJ1-2	TRBV2	-	ASSEPWAERDGYT
TRBJ1-2	TRBV12-3/TRBV12-4	-	ASSFAGTGEYGYT
TRBJ2-3	TRBV6-5	once	ASSSPEAILGDTQY
TRBJ2-2	TRBV5-1	-	ASSRWTSGTGELF
TRBJ1-2	TRBV28	many	ASHTPLLSDRINYGYT
TRBJ1-1	TRBV14	-	ASSRGGGAF
TRBJ2-3	TRBV4-3	few	ASSQVYAGTDTQY
TRBJ2-3	TRBV9	-	ASSEGGGLGDTQY
TRBJ2-2	TRBV24-1	once	ATSGSPDRNTGELF
TRBJ2-7	TRBV20-1	-	SAINGYEQY
TRBJ2-7	TRBV20-1	-	SARGQVRPYEQY
TRBJ1-5	TRBV28	-	ASSRTGDYQPQH
TRBJ2-7	TRBV20-1	few	SALARTTKGEQY
TRBJ1-2	TRBV4-2	few	ASSQSKNSLNYGYT
TRBJ2-2	TRBV20-1	once	SARDGRQDNTGELF
TRBJ2-4	TRBV7-2	-	ASSPGVVKNIQY
TRBJ2-1	TRBV20-1	-	SARDMGLAGVFISYNEQF
TRBJ2-1	TRBV7-9	-	ASSLGYLEQF
TRBJ1-6	TRBV27	-	ASSFTGLGNSPLH
TRBJ1-1	TRBV27	-	ASSSKPGTRTEAF
TRBJ2-1	TRBV2	few	ASSEDAGQRGDEQF
TRBJ2-1	TRBV24-1	-	ATSDLSSSYNEQF
TRBJ2-7	TRBV4-2	few	ASSQDITGNYYEQY
TRBJ2-7	TRBV9	few	ASSVGTGHYEQY
TRBJ2-7	TRBV13	-	ASSSVGRRVHEQY
TRBJ2-1	TRBV13	few	ASSPSGSARGEQF
TRBJ2-5	TRBV12-3/TRBV12-4	few	ASSLVGGIQETQY
TRBJ2-1	TRBV4-1	few	ASSQGWGDEQF
TRBJ1-5	TRBV20-1	-	SAPTDRVPQPQH
TRBJ1-5	TRBV15	-	ATSYFGTGYQPQH
TRBJ2-3	TRBV7-9	-	ASSRTGARTDTQY
TRBJ2-5	TRBV7-6	-	ASSAFVDWDQTQY
TRBJ2-5	TRBV29-1	few	SGGTVGEQY
TRBJ2-1	TRBV28	-	ASIRVVANNEQF
TRBJ1-2	TRBV13	-	ASSLFPTTEDSSYGYT
TRBJ2-7	TRBV6-5	-	ASSYSSGVPYEQY
TRBJ2-7	TRBV9	-	ASSVAGVYNEQY
TRBJ2-5	TRBV29-1	few	SVDPSGRETQY